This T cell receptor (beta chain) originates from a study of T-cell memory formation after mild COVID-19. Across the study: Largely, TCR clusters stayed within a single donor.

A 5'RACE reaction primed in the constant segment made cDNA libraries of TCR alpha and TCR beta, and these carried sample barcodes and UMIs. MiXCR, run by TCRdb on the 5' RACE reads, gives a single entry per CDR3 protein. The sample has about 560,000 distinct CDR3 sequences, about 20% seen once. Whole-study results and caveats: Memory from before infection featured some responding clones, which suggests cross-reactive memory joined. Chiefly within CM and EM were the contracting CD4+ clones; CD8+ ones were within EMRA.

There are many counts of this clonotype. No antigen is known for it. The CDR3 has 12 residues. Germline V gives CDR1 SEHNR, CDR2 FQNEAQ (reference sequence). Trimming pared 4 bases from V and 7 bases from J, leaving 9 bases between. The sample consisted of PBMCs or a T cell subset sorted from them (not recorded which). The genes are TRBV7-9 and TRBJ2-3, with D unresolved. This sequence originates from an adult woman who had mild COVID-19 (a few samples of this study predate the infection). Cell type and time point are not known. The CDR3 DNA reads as TGTGCCAGCAGCTCTGTGTCAAATACGCAGTATTTT. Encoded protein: CASSSVSNTQYF.